This entry describes one T cell receptor beta chain. Its matching antigen is unknown. Losses at the gene ends were 6 bases for V and 7 bases for J; bases not matched to a gene: 5. Germline V CDR1 and CDR2: MNHNS, SASEGT. The CDR3 has 13 residues. The data were obtained in a study of T cells after yellow fever vaccination. Study-level points and caveats: Researchers noted that a small share of clonotypes showed up in both CD4 and CD8 compartments. Most primary-vaccination clones recurred post-booster (nearly 98% CD4, 88% CD8). Sorted repertoires could include abundant contaminating clonotypes from bulk cells.

UMIs and a universal primer site were added when TCR cDNA was made by 5'RACE template switching. In TCRdb, the 5' RACE reads were re-called with MiXCR into one record per CDR3 protein. The sample contains some 600,000 distinct CDR3 sequences, about 17% of which appear only once. V gene TRBV6-1 combines with J gene TRBJ2-2; 7 bases match TRBD1. Specimen: PBMCs, collected less than 6 days after the first yellow fever vaccination. This receptor was obtained from a young man who received the YFV17D yellow fever vaccine. The CDR3 sequence is CASSGQAGGELFF. The CDR3 DNA reads as TGTGCCAGCAGCGGACAGGCGGGCGGGGAGCTGTTTTTT.